Listed below are T cell receptor beta chains from one sample, sequenced in a study of metastatic and nonmetastatic thyroid tumors. With MiXCR, TCRdb called clones anew from the PCR reads. The sample includes over 9,000 clones, 26% of them seen just once. The material sequenced was tumor tissue. The receptors here all came from a female donor with papillary thyroid cancer or a benign thyroid nodule (not recorded which). Some clones in this sample may be carry-over from other donors' samples. The CDR3 runs from the conserved cysteine through the conserved F or W. A D gene is named only where the DNA matches it firmly. Expanded clones get a size class; other rows say once, few or many, or leave the size out.

d_call	clone_size	v_call	j_call	cdr3_nt	cdr3_aa
-	medium-sized	TRBV12-5	TRBJ2-1	TGTGCTAGTGGTACTGGGACGACCTCGGGTAATGAGCAGTTCTTC	CASGTGTTSGNEQFF
TRBD1	medium-sized	TRBV28	TRBJ1-1	TGTGCCAGCAGTTCTATTGGACAGGGGATTAACACTGAAGCTTTCTTT	CASSSIGQGINTEAFF
TRBD1	-	TRBV28	TRBJ2-7	TGTGCCAGCAGTTCCGTCCTCGGACAGGGAAGGGTATACGAGCAGTACTTC	CASSSVLGQGRVYEQYF
-	medium-sized	TRBV19	TRBJ1-5	TGTGCCAGTAGCCCGGCAGGCAATCAGCCCCAGCATTTT	CASSPAGNQPQHF
-	medium-sized	TRBV4-1	TRBJ2-7	TGCGCCAGCAGCACCCTGGACGGGGCCTACGAGCAGTACTTC	CASSTLDGAYEQYF
TRBD2	-	TRBV30	TRBJ2-1	TGTGCCTGGAGGGGGGGGACTAGCGGACAGAGAAAGACCTACAATGAGCAGTTCTTC	CAWRGGTSGQRKTYNEQFF
TRBD2	medium-sized	TRBV20-1	TRBJ2-1	TGCAGTGCTACTTCTCGGGGACTAGCGGGAACGTCGTTCTTC	CSATSRGLAGTSFF
TRBD2	few	TRBV6-1	TRBJ2-1	TGTGCCAGCAGTGAACTGGCGGGAGGTTTTAATGCTGAGCAGTTCTTC	CASSELAGGFNAEQFF
-	few	TRBV6-1	TRBJ1-3	TGTGCCAGCAGTGCTACCTACAGCTCTGGAAACACCATATATTTT	CASSATYSSGNTIYF
TRBD1	many	TRBV18	TRBJ1-4	TGTGCCAGCTCATCGACAGGGGTAGATGAAAAACTGTTTTTT	CASSSTGVDEKLFF
-	few	TRBV6-1	TRBJ1-3	TGTGCCAGCCGATCGGATACTGGAAACACCATATATTTT	CASRSDTGNTIYF
-	-	TRBV6-1	TRBJ1-1	TGTGCCAGCAGCCCCACACATGGCGGGACGAACACTGAAGCTTTCTTT	CASSPTHGGTNTEAFF
-	medium-sized	TRBV27	TRBJ2-7	TGTGCCAGCGGGCCTAGGGGGGTCTACGAGCAGTACTTC	CASGPRGVYEQYF
-	-	TRBV28	TRBJ2-3	TGTGCCAGCAGATCCGGGTCCAGCCATTTAGATACGCAGTATTTT	CASRSGSSHLDTQYF
-	-	TRBV19	TRBJ1-5	TGTGCCAGTAGTGCTACAGGGTTTGGTCAGCCCCAGCATTTT	CASSATGFGQPQHF
TRBD2	many	TRBV2	TRBJ2-1	TGTGCCAGCAGACAGCGGGGAAAATACAATGAGCAGTTCTTC	CASRQRGKYNEQFF
-	medium-sized	TRBV30	TRBJ1-4	TGTGCCTGGTCAGGATTGTCTAATGAAAAACTGTTTTTT	CAWSGLSNEKLFF
-	-	TRBV6-2/TRBV6-3	TRBJ2-7	TGTGCCAGCGTCCCGAGGGAGGGGGCCCAGGGAGAGCAGTACTTC	CASVPREGAQGEQYF
-	-	TRBV6-2/TRBV6-3	TRBJ2-7	TGTGCCAGCAGTTACAACGACCCGGGACATTCCTACGAGCAGTACTTC	CASSYNDPGHSYEQYF
-	few	TRBV27	TRBJ2-5	TGTGCCAGCAGTGATTTGTTCCCGGGGACCCAGTACTTC	CASSDLFPGTQYF
TRBD1	many	TRBV4-1	TRBJ1-2	TGCGCCAGCAGCCAAGTGGGGGGACAGCCTCTCTATGGCTACACCTTC	CASSQVGGQPLYGYTF
-	-	TRBV4-1	TRBJ1-2	TGCGCCAGCAGCCAAAGGGCAGGAGACTATGGCTACACCTTC	CASSQRAGDYGYTF
-	medium-sized	TRBV5-1	TRBJ2-2	TGCGCCAGCAGCCCCAGTGGGTGGCTAAACACCGGGGAGCTGTTTTTT	CASSPSGWLNTGELFF
-	medium-sized	TRBV3-1	TRBJ2-2	TGTGCCAGCAGCCAAGACCGTCAGGGAGCCGGGGAGCTGTTTTTT	CASSQDRQGAGELFF
TRBD2	-	TRBV6-1	TRBJ2-7	TGTGCCAGCAGTCTAGCGGGAACGGGGCGCGAGCAGTACTTC	CASSLAGTGREQYF
TRBD1	medium-sized	TRBV27	TRBJ2-7	TGTGCCAGCAGTGTTGACAGGGGGCGATCCTACGAGCAGTACTTC	CASSVDRGRSYEQYF
TRBD2	few	TRBV27	TRBJ2-7	TGTGCCAGCAGTCCGACTAGCGGGAGAGGTGAGCAGTACTTC	CASSPTSGRGEQYF
TRBD1	-	TRBV28	TRBJ1-3	TGTGCCAGCATCTCCGGGACAGGGACAGGAAACACCATATATTTT	CASISGTGTGNTIYF
TRBD2	-	TRBV6-2/TRBV6-3	TRBJ2-7	TGTGCCAGCAGTACTGGGACTAGCGGCTCCTACGAGCAGTACTTC	CASSTGTSGSYEQYF
-	few	TRBV28	TRBJ2-5	TGTGCCAGCAGTTTAGCGGGAGAGACCCAGTACTTC	CASSLAGETQYF
-	-	TRBV6-2/TRBV6-3	TRBJ1-3	TGTGCCAGCAGTCCCCGGGCCAGGGCCGGATCGGGCTCTGGAAACACCATATATTTT	CASSPRARAGSGSGNTIYF
-	few	TRBV12-5	TRBJ1-5	TGTGCTAGTGGTTTTGCGAGAGATCAGCCCCAGCATTTT	CASGFARDQPQHF
-	few	TRBV6-5	TRBJ1-1	TGTGCCAGCTGTTCAGGTGGATATACTGAAGCTTTCTTT	CASCSGGYTEAFF
TRBD1	many	TRBV29-1	TRBJ2-3	TGCAGCGCTACGCGACAGGGGGGAGATACGCAGTATTTT	CSATRQGGDTQYF
-	-	TRBV11-1	TRBJ2-1	TGTGCCAGCAGCTCCGATAGCTGGACAGCAAAAGAGCAGTTCTTC	CASSSDSWTAKEQFF
-	-	TRBV12-3/TRBV12-4	TRBJ1-6	TGTGCCAGCAGCGGGACGGAAGATTCACCCCTCCACTTT	CASSGTEDSPLHF
TRBD1	few	TRBV28	TRBJ1-2	TGTGCCAGCACCCCAGGGGGCAACTATGGCTACACCTTC	CASTPGGNYGYTF
TRBD1	-	TRBV10-3	TRBJ1-2	TGTGCCTCCACCGTGACAGGGGAGTATGGCTACACCTTC	CASTVTGEYGYTF
-	-	TRBV5-1	TRBJ2-6	TGCGCCAGCAGCCTTAGTTCTGGGGCCAACGTCCTGACTTTC	CASSLSSGANVLTF
TRBD1	-	TRBV20-1	TRBJ2-7	TGCAGTGCTAGAGATACAGGGGTACCCTACGAGCAGTACTTC	CSARDTGVPYEQYF
TRBD2	many	TRBV5-5	TRBJ2-5	TGTGCCAGCAGCTTACGACTAGCGGACCTCCGAGAGACCCAGTACTTC	CASSLRLADLRETQYF
-	few	TRBV6-1	TRBJ1-1	TGTGCCAGCACCAACACAGCAAACACTGAAGCTTTCTTT	CASTNTANTEAFF
-	-	TRBV5-1	TRBJ1-6	TGCGCCAGCAGCTTGGCCCAACAGAACGATTCACCCCTCCACTTT	CASSLAQQNDSPLHF
-	-	TRBV11-2	TRBJ2-3	TGTGCCAGCAACTTAGGGAGCACTCCATCCACAGATACGCAGTATTTT	CASNLGSTPSTDTQYF
-	medium-sized	TRBV5-1	TRBJ2-5	TGCGCCAGCAGCCCGGGGGTAGAGGCCGGGTTAGAGACCCAGTACTTC	CASSPGVEAGLETQYF
TRBD2	many	TRBV5-6	TRBJ2-3	TGTGCCAGCAGCCCAATCGGTAGCGGGAGGTATGCCGATACGCAGTATTTT	CASSPIGSGRYADTQYF